This T cell receptor beta chain is drawn from a study of response to subunit inactivated influenza vaccine. V gave up 4 bases and J gave up 1 base, with 14 bases separating them. The CDR3 loop spans 15 amino acids. The germline V gene has CDR1 MDHEN and CDR2 SYDVKM. Points from the study as a whole: Authors suggested that a seasonal influenza vaccination recruits few new T cells each time.

TCRdb analysed the RT-PCR reads with MiXCR anew, one entry per CDR3 protein. The profile shows 150,000 to 200,000 distinct CDR3 sequences, about a tenth of them singletons. This clonotype was seen repeatedly, ten times or more. The antigen remains undetermined. The TCR sequence derives from a man aged 50 to 60 who received an inactivated influenza vaccine. Here the sequenced sample was non-naive T cells sorted from PBMCs, taken 35 to 45 days after vaccination. The rearrangement uses TRBV28 and TRBJ2-7; TRBD1 might be the D (6 bases). The CDR3 sequence is CASSSDRSPSYEQYF. Here the CDR3 DNA reads TGTGCCAGCAGTTCAGACAGGTCGCCTTCCTACGAGCAGTACTTC.